This T cell receptor beta chain was profiled in a study of T cells in Graves' hyperthyroidism and ophthalmopathy (dated by TCRdb to about 2019). Looking at the study overall: Peripheral blood samples were taken at initial diagnosis, before any treatment was given. The roughly 91 discovery patients were randomly divided into training and test sets at a 7:3 ratio. According to the paper, TCR Vbeta CDR3 sequencing was carried out on 120 to 150 peripheral blood samples, which came from approximately 43 ophthalmopathy, around 75 hyperthyroidism and roughly 17 progressor patients. To identify TCR V-J signatures that set the groups apart, the researchers used a discovery cohort of about a hundred patients, made up of about 44 with Graves' ophthalmopathy and 57 with stable Graves' hyperthyroidism. After sampling, hyperthyroidism patients received methimazole starting at 30 mg daily, and ophthalmopathy patients received high-dose intravenous methylprednisolone. Prospective prediction of ophthalmopathy was tested in an independent validation cohort of 18 to 20 hyperthyroidism patients and 17 patients who later progressed to ophthalmopathy. In several Graves' hyperthyroidism patients, the study also compared T-cell repertoires from thyroid tissue with T-cell repertoires from blood. Beyond this particular receptor, the publication reports: A model built on a 13 V-J signature distinguished ophthalmopathy from stable hyperthyroidism, reaching roughly 88% sensitivity and 81.08% specificity in cross-validation and 80%/75% in testing. No statistical method was used to set the sample size in advance, and investigators knew the group allocation. Blood samples also contained most of the expanded thyroid clonotypes (frequency above 0.001), which suggests that blood repertoires may reflect thyroid immune responses. In validation, the model predicted progression to ophthalmopathy with about 71% sensitivity and around 72% specificity, a median of approximately 6.5 months before onset.

As to this clonotype: Its cognate antigen has yet to be identified. A much larger clone differs from this one at a single base, so this may be a read error.

TCR beta CDR3 regions were amplified from RNA transcripts. For the first round of RT-PCR on the TCR CDR3, the HTBI primer set was used together with the Qiagen OneStep RT-PCR kit. The libraries were constructed in a second round of multiplex PCR and then size-selected and purified. The libraries were sequenced on an Illumina HiSeq2000 using paired-end 100 bp reads. As for the authors' bioinformatics: SOAPnuke was used to process the raw data, throwing out any read that contained adapters or uncalled bases, had a mean Phred below 15, or lacked an exact constant-primer or identifier match. High-quality paired reads were merged using COPE v1.2.5, and each unique nucleotide sequence was defined as a clonotype. Clonotypes were aligned to IMGT TRBV, TRBD and TRBJ reference segments using MiTCR v1.1. Analysis was restricted to V-J combinations with a frequency above 0.0001, which covered roughly 99% of repertoires. A TCS score was defined as the ratio between F50 (clonal expansion) and ExV (chaos), using BLOSUM62-based TCRdist between CDR3 peptides within each V-J. Welch's t-statistics and random forest reduced fewer than 550 V-J features to fewer than 15, which were used in a naive Bayes classifier (R e1071). TCRdb itself trimmed the public reads at Q25 with fastp, ran MiXCR and retained productive beta chains. Each CDR3 protein gets just one entry, which takes the most common genes and DNA from the rows behind it. The V and J calls and clone size are TCRdb's, not the authors'. The table for this sample lists around 300,000 distinct CDR3 sequences; around 13% of them were counted only once. Roughly 25% of the sample is in the top ten clones.

The CDR3 starts with the cysteine, ends with the phenylalanine, and has 15 residues. The retained sequence is limited to the CDR3, 45 bases, with the frame set at the first base. Looking up the germline V gene yields CDR1 MDHEN and CDR2 SYDVKM. Graves' hyperthyroidism was defined as stable when no progression to ophthalmopathy occurred over 18 months of follow-up. Hyperthyroidism patients were newly diagnosed, had a disease duration of under 2 months, and were aged 18 to 65 years. Exclusion was applied to patients with uncontrolled infections, other autoimmune diseases, pregnancy or lactation. Diagnoses relied on clinical symptoms, serum thyroxine and TRAb, thyroid ultrasound and orbital computed tomography. PBMCs were isolated from about 9 ml of fresh peripheral blood by Ficoll-Paque density gradient centrifugation. Total RNA was extracted using Trizol reagent, and RNA quality was assessed on an Agilent 2100 Bioanalyzer.

Sequencing input: blood. This receptor chain uses TRBV28 and TRBJ2-3; the D gene is perhaps TRBD2, from 7 matching bases. The clonotype was recovered from a woman aged 25 to 39 with Graves' hyperthyroidism. The nucleotide sequence is TGTACCAGCAGGGTCGGGGGGCCTAGCACAGATACGCAGTATTTT. Its protein product is CTSRVGGPSTDTQYF.